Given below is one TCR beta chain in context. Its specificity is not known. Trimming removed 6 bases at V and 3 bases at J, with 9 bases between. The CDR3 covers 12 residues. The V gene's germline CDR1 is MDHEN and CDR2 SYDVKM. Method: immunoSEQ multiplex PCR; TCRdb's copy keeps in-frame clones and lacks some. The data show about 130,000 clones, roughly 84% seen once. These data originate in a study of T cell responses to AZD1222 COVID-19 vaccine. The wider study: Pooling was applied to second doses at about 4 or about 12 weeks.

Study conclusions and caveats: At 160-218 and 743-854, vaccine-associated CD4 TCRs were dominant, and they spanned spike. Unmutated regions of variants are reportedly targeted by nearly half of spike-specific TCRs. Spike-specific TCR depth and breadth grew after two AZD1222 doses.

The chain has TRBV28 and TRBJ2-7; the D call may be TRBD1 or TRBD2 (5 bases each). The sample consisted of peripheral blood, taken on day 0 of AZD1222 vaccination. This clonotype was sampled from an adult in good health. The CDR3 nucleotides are TGTGCCAGCAGCCGGGACGGCTACGAGCAGTACTTC. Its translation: CASSRDGYEQYF.